A single T cell receptor beta chain is shown here with its context. This record belongs to a study of control samples from healthy donors and cancer patients. Trimming at V came to 1 base and at J to 2 bases, leaving 2 bases not matched to a gene. This CDR3 comprises 13 residues. CDR1 is GTSNPN and CDR2 is SVGIG in the germline V gene (reference sequence). The repertoire was sequenced with immunoSEQ multiplex PCR; TCRdb's copy has only in-frame clones and lacks some. Among some 120,000 clones listed, about 95% were seen once. The V and J genes are TRBV30 and TRBJ2-7; 7 positions agree with TRBD1. The sequenced material came from blood. The receptor was derived from a man aged 30 to 45 in good health. DNA of the CDR3: TGTGCCTGGAGTGAGGACAGGACCTACGAGCAGTACTTC. Translating gives CAWSEDRTYEQYF.